These 6 T cell receptor beta chains share one sample of origin, sequenced in a study of blood T cell repertoires in COVID-19. TCRdb keeps only in-frame clones here, not all; method: immunoSEQ multiplex PCR. The data contain approximately 500,000 clones, 85% to 90% of them singletons. Material for sequencing was peripheral blood. The receptors shown here come from a woman aged 45-59 years with COVID-19, enrolled during active disease.

This chain connects TRBV6-5 to TRBJ1-6; 8 bases are a match to TRBD1. The CDR3 spans 15 residues. Germline values: CDR1 MNHEY, CDR2 SVGAGI. V lost 6 bases and J lost 9; bases outside the gene matches: 10. The CDR3 sequence: CASSLTGGAGSPLHF. The CDR3 DNA is TGTGCCAGCAGCCTTACAGGGGGAGCGGGTTCACCCCTCCACTTT.

The chain combines TRBV5-4 with TRBJ1-2, with a weak D call TRBD1 (5 bases). CDR3 length: 14 amino acids. The germline CDR1 and CDR2 sequences are SGHNT and YYREEE (reference sequence). Deletions cut 0 bases from V and 4 bases from J, with 10 bases between. CDR3 in amino acids: CASSLEQGGYGYTF. CDR3 bases: TGTGCCAGCAGCTTGGAGCAGGGAGGCTATGGCTACACCTTC.

The chain has TRBV5-1 and TRBJ2-7; possible D gene TRBD2, 5 bases. The germline CDR1 and CDR2 sequences are SGHRS and YFSETQ. V was clipped by 4 bases and J by 2 bases, with 10 bases between them. The CDR3 loop spans 13 amino acids. The CDR3 sequence is CASSPEAPYEQYF. The CDR3 bases are TGCGCCAGCAGCCCGGAGGCCCCCTACGAGCAGTACTTC. The full variable domain, with the rest looked up from reference TRBV5-1 and TRBJ2-7, is KAGVTQTPRYLIKTRGQQVTLSCSPISGHRSVSWYQQTPGQGLQFLFEYFSETQRNKGNFPGRFSGRQFSNSRSEMNVSTLELGDSALYLCASSPEAPYEQYFGPGTRLTVT.

CDR3 residues: CSARLGTEQFF. Written as DNA, the CDR3 is TGCAGTGCTAGACTCGGGACAGAGCAGTTCTTC. The genes are TRBV20-1 and TRBJ2-1, with D possibly TRBD1 on 6 matching bases. This CDR3 is 11 amino acids long. Germline values: CDR1 DFQATT, CDR2 SNEGSKA (reference sequence). Trimming stripped 2 bases from V and 10 bases from J, with 9 bases between.

V is TRBV30 and J is TRBJ2-5; 13 bases agree with TRBD2. There are 15 residues in the CDR3. Germline-derived CDR1 and CDR2 are GTSNPN and SVGIG (reference sequence). Trimming took 3 bases from V and 3 from J; bases not matched to a gene: 4. The CDR3, as DNA: TGTGCCTGGAGGAGGGGACTAGCGGGGAAAGAGACCCAGTACTTC. Its translation is CAWRRGLAGKETQYF.

The V and J genes are TRBV2 and TRBJ2-7, with 7 bases aligning to TRBD1. Germline values: CDR1 SNHLY, CDR2 FYNNEI. The J segment lost 2 bases and the V segment lost 7 bases, leaving 5 bases of the junction unmatched. This CDR3 contains 13 residues. The CDR3 here is CASKRDSTYEQYF. CDR3 DNA: TGTGCCAGCAAAAGGGACAGTACCTACGAGCAGTACTTC.